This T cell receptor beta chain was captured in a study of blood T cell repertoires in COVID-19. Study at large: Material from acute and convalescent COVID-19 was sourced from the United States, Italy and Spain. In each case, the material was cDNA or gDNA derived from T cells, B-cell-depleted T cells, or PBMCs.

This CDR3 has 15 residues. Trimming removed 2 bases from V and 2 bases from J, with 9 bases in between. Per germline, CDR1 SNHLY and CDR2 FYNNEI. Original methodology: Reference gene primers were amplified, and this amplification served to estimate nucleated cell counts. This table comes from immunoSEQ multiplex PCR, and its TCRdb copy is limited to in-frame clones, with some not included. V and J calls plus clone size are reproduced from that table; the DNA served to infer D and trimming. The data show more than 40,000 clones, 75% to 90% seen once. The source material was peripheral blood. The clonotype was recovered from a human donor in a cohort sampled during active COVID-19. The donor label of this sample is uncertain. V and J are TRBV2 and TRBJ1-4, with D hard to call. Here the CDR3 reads CASSEMTGTNEKLFF. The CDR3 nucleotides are TGTGCCAGCAGTGAAATGACTGGGACTAATGAAAAACTGTTTTTT.